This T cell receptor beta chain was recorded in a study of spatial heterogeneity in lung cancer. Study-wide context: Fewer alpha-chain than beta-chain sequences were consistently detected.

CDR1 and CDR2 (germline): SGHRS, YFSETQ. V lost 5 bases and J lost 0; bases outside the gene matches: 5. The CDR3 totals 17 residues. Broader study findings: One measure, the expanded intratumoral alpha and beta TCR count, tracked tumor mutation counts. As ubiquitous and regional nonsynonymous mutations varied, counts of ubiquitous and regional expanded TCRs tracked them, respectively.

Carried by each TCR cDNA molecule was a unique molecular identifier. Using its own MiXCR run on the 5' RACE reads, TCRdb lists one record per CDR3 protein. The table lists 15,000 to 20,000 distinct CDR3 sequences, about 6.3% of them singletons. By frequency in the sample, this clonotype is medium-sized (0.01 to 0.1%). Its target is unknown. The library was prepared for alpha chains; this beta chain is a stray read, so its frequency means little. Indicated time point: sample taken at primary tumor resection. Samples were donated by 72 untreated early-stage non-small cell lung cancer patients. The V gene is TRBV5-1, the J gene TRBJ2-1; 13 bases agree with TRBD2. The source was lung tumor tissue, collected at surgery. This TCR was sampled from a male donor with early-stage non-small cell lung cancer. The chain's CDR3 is CASRWTSGGLSYNEQFF. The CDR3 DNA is TGCGCCAGCAGATGGACTAGCGGGGGACTCTCCTACAATGAGCAGTTCTTC.